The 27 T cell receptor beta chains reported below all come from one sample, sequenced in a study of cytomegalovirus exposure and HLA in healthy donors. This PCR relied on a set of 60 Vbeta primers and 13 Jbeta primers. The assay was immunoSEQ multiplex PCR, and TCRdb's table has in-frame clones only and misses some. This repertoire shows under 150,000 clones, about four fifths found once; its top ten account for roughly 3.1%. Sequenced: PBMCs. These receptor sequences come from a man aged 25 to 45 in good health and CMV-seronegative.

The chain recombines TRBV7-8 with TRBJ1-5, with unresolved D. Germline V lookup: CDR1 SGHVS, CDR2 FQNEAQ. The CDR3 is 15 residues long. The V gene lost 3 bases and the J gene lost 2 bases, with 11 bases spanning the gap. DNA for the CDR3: TGTGCCAGCAGCTTTACTCCCGAGGGCAATCAGCCCCAGCATTTT. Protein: CASSFTPEGNQPQHF.

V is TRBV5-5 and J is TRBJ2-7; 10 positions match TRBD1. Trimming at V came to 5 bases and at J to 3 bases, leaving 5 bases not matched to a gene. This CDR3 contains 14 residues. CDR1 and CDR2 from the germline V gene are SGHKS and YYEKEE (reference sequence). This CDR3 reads CASSAGQGNYEQYF. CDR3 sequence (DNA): TGTGCCAGCAGTGCGGGACAGGGGAACTACGAGCAGTACTTC.

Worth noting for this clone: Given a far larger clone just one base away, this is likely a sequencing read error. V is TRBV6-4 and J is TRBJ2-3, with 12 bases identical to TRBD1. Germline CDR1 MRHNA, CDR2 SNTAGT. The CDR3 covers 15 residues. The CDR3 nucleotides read TGTGCCAGCAGTGACGGGACAGGGGGCACAGATACGCCGTATTTT. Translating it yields CASSDGTGGTDTPYF.

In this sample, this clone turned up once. The CDR3 loop reads CASSPQGSEAFF. Here the CDR3 DNA reads TGTGCCAGCAGCCCACAGGGGAGTGAAGCTTTCTTT. V is TRBV5-8 and J is TRBJ1-1; 7 bases are a match to TRBD1. Germline CDR1 reads SGHTS; CDR2 reads YDEGEE. The CDR3 loop spans 12 amino acids. Losses at the gene ends were 4 bases for V and 7 bases for J; bases not matched to a gene: 4.

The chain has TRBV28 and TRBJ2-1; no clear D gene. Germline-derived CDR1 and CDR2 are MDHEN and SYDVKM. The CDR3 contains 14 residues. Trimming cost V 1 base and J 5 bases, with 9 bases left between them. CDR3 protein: CASSLFPRHNEQFF. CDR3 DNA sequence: TGTGCCAGCAGTTTATTTCCTAGGCACAATGAGCAGTTCTTC. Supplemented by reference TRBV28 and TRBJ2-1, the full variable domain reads DVKVTQSSRYLVKRTGEKVFLECVQDMDHENMFWYRQDPGLGLRLIYFSYDVKMKEKGDIPEGYSVSREKKERFSLILESASTNQTSMYLCASSLFPRHNEQFFGPGTRLTVL.

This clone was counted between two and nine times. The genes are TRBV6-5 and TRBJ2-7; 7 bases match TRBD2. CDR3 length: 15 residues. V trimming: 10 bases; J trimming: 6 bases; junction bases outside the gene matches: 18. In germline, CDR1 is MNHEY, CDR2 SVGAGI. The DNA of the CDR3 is TGTGCCACGTGGGCGCCCGGGGCGGGAGTAGGCGAGCAGTACTTC. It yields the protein CATWAPGAGVGEQYF.

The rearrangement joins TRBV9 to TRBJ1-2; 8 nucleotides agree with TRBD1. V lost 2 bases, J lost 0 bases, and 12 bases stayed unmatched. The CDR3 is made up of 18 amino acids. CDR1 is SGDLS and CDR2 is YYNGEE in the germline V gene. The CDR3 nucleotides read TGTGCCAGCAGCGTCGCCGGGACAGGACTACTTTCTAACTATGGCTACACCTTC. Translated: CASSVAGTGLLSNYGYTF.

DNA of the CDR3: TGTGCCAGCAGCTCCTGGAGGAAGGCAACCTATGGCTACACCTTC. This encodes CASSSWRKATYGYTF. The chain joins TRBV7-9 to TRBJ1-2; D uncertain. The CDR3 sequence is 15 residues long. The germline gives CDR1 SEHNR, CDR2 FQNEAQ (reference sequence). Trimming shortened V by 4 bases and J by 4 bases, and 16 bases separated the two germline ends.

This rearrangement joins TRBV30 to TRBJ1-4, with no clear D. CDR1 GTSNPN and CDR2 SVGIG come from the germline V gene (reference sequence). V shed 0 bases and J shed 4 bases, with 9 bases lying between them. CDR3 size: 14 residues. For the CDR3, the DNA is TGTGCCTGGAGTGTCACGGGGTTTAATGAAAAACTGTTTTTT. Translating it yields CAWSVTGFNEKLFF.

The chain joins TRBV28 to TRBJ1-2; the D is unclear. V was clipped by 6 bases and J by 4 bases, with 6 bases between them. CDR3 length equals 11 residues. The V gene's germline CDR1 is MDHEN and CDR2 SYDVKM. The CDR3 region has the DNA TGTGCCAGCAGCCGCGTCTATGGCTACACCTTC. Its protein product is CASSRVYGYTF.

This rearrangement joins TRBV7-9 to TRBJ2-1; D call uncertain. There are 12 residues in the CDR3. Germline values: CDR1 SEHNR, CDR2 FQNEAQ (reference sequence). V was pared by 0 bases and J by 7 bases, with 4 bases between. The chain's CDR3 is CASSLAENEQFF. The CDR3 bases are TGTGCCAGCAGCTTAGCAGAGAATGAGCAGTTCTTC.

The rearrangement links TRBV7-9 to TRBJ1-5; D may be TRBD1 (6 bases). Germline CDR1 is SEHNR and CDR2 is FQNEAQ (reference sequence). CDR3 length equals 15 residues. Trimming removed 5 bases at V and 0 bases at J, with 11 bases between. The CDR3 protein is CASSGGQFSNQPQHF. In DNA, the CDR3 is TGTGCCAGCAGCGGCGGACAGTTTAGCAATCAGCCCCAGCATTTT.

The CDR3 DNA follows: TGTGCCACCAGACTTACAGGGGGCGGAGAGACCCAGTACTTC. It is translated as CATRLTGGGETQYF. The chain links TRBV6-5 to TRBJ2-5, with 9 bases fitting TRBD1. From germline, CDR1 is MNHEY and CDR2 SVGAGI. The CDR3 extends over 14 amino acids. Germline trimming cut 10 bases from V and 4 bases from J; bases unmatched to any gene: 10.

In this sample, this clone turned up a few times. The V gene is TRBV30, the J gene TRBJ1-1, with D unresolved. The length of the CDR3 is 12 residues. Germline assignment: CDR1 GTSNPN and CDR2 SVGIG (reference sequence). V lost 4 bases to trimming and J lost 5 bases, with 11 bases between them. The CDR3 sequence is CAWNLERTEAFF. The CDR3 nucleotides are TGTGCCTGGAACCTCGAGAGGACTGAAGCTTTCTTT.

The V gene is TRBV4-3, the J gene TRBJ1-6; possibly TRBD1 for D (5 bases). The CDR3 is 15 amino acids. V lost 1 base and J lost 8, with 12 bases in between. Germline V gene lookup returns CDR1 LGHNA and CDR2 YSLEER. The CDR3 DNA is TGCGCCAGCAGCCAAGCGGCAGGGCGAGATTCACCCCTCCACTTT. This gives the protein CASSQAAGRDSPLHF.

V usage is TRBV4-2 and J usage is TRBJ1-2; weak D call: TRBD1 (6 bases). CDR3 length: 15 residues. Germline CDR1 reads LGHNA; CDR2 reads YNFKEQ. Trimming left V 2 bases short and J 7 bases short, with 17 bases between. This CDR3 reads CASSQPNREQGGYTF. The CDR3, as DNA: TGTGCCAGCAGCCAACCAAACAGGGAACAGGGTGGCTACACCTTC.

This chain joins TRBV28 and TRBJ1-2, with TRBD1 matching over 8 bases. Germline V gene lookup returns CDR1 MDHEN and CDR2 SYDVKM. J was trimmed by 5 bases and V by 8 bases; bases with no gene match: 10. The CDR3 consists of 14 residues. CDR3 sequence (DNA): TGTGCCAGCCAAGGGGGGGACAGGAAGTATGGCTACACCTTC. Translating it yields CASQGGDRKYGYTF.

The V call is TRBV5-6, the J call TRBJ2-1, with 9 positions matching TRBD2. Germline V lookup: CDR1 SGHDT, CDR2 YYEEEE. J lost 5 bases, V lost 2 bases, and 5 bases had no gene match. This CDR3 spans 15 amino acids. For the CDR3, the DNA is TGTGCCAGCAGCTTCGGGACTAGCCCTAACAATGAGCAGTTCTTC. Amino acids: CASSFGTSPNNEQFF.

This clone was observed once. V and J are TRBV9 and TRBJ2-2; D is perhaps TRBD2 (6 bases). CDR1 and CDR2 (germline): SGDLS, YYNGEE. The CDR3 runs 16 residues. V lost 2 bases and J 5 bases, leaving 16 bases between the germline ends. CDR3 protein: CASSVGAGRFTGELFF. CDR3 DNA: TGTGCCAGCAGCGTCGGGGCAGGGAGGTTTACCGGGGAGCTGTTTTTT.

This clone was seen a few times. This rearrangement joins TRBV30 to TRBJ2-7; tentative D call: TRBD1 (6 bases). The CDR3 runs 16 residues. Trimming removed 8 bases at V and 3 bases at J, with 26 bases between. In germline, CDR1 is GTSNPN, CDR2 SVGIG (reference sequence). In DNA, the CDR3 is TGTGCCCCCGGAAGGGGGTCCCTGATTGCGGTCTACGAGCAGTACTTC. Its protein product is CAPGRGSLIAVYEQYF.

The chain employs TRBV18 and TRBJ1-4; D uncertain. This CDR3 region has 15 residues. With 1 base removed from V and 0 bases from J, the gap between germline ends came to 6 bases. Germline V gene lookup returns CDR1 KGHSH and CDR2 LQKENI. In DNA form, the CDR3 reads TGTGCCAGCTCACCACAGCGTGCAACTAATGAAAAACTGTTTTTT. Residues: CASSPQRATNEKLFF. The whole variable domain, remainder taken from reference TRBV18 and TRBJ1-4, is NAGVMQNPRHLVRRRGQEARLRCSPMKGHSHVYWYRQLPEEGLKFMVYLQKENIIDESGMPKERFSAEFPKEGPSILRIQQVVRGDSAAYFCASSPQRATNEKLFFGSGTQLSVL.

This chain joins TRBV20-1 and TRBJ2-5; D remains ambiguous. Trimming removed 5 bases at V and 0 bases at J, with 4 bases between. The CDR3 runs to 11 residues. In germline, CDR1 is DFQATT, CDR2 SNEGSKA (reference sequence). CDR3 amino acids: CSAPYQETQYF. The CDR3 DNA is TGCAGTGCTCCGTACCAAGAGACCCAGTACTTC.

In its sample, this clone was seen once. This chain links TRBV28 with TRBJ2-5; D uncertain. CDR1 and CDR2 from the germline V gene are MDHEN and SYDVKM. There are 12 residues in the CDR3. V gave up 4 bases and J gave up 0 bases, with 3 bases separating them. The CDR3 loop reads CASSSYQETQYF. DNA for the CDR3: TGTGCCAGCAGTTCGTACCAAGAGACCCAGTACTTC.

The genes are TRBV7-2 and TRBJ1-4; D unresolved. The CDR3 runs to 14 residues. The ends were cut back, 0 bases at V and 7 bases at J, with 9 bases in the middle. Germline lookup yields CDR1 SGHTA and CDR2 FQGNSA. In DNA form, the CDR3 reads TGTGCCAGCAGCTTAGCCAGAGCGGGTGAAAAACTGTTTTTT. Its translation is CASSLARAGEKLFF.

The CDR3 nucleotides read TGTGCCATCAGTGAGTCTCAGCGGGAGGCCACAGATACGCAGTATTTT. It is translated as CAISESQREATDTQYF. The V call is TRBV10-3, the J call TRBJ2-3, with TRBD2 matching over 9 bases. With 0 bases clipped from V and 2 bases from J, the junction kept 3 bases outside the gene matches. Germline CDR1 reads ENHRY; CDR2 reads SYGVKD. The CDR3 loop spans 16 amino acids.

DNA of the CDR3: TGTGCCAGCAGCGTAGGTTCAGGGTGGGATACGCAGTATTTT. It codes for CASSVGSGWDTQYF. The rearrangement uses TRBV9 and TRBJ2-3, with D possibly TRBD1 on 5 matching bases. Germline V lookup: CDR1 SGDLS, CDR2 YYNGEE. This CDR3 contains 14 residues. V lost 0 bases and J lost 6, with 11 bases in between.

For the CDR3, the DNA is TGCAGCGTTACCCACAATAATGGCTACACCTTC. Translating gives CSVTHNNGYTF. The chain is built from TRBV29-1 and TRBJ1-2; D unclear. The CDR3 loop spans 11 amino acids. V lost 5 bases, J lost 6 bases, and 10 bases lay in between. The germline CDR1 and CDR2 sequences are SQVTM and ANQGSEA.